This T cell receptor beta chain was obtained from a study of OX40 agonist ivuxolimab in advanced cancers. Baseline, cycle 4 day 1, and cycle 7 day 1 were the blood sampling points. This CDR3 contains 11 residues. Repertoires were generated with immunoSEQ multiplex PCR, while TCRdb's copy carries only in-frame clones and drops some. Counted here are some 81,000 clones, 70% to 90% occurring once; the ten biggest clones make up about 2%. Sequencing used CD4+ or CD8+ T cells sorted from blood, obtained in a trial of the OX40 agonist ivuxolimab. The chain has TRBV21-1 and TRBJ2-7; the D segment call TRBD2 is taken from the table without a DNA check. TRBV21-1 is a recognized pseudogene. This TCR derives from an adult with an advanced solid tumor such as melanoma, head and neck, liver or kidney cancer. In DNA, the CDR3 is TGTGCCAGCACCGAGGGAAACGAGCAGTACTTC. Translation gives CASTEGNEQYF.